This T cell receptor beta chain was sequenced during a study of T cells in Graves' hyperthyroidism and ophthalmopathy. General study points: Through a model of 13 V-J features, ophthalmopathy was separated from stable hyperthyroidism.

Researchers amplified the TCR beta CDR3 regions from RNA transcripts. The TCR CDR3 first-round RT-PCR relied on the HTBI primer set. A single record per CDR3 protein comes from TCRdb applying MiXCR to the multiplex PCR reads. The profile shows fewer than 900,000 distinct CDR3 sequences, under 20% of them singletons. This clonotype was seen more than once but under ten times. Its specificity is unknown. The V gene lost 0 bases and the J gene lost 7 bases, with 19 bases spanning the gap. The germline V gene encodes CDR1 LNHDA and CDR2 SQIVND (reference sequence). The CDR3 spans 17 residues. Reasons for excluding patients were uncontrolled infection, other autoimmune disease, pregnancy or lactation. Orbital computed tomography and thyroid ultrasound, together with serum TRAb and thyroxine and clinical symptoms, were used for diagnoses. PBMCs stemmed from about 9.7 ml fresh peripheral blood.

This TCR derives from a woman in her forties or fifties with Graves' hyperthyroidism that later progressed to Graves' ophthalmopathy. Input material: blood. V and J are TRBV19 and TRBJ1-5; D possibly corresponds to TRBD1 (5 bases). CDR3 amino acids: CASSIDRLRGTRQPQHF. The CDR3 DNA reads TGTGCCAGTAGTATAGATCGACTACGTGGGACTAGGCAGCCCCAGCATTTT.